This entry lists 3 T cell receptor beta chains sequenced from one sample in a study of a mutant IDH1 vaccine in newly diagnosed glioma. The antigens these receptors bind are not known. Some clones are missing from TCRdb's copy, which holds only in-frame ones; the method was immunoSEQ multiplex PCR. The sample includes about 43,000 clones, about four fifths of them seen just once. Indicated time point: week 23, last vaccination. Vaccination comprised doses that each held 300 ug of mutant IDH1 20-mer peptide, plus topical imiquimod. Specimen: PBMCs, collected from a glioma patient whose treatment included an IDH1 peptide vaccine. Receptor source: a young woman with glioma. Some clones in this sample may be carry-over from other donors' samples.

V and J are TRBV5-1 and TRBJ2-5; the match to TRBD2 covers 8 bases. This CDR3 has 15 residues. J lost 4 bases, V lost 3 bases, and 8 bases had no gene match. Germline V gene lookup returns CDR1 SGHRS and CDR2 YFSETQ. CDR3: CASSSSAGDSETQYF. For the CDR3, the DNA is TGCGCCAGCAGCTCCTCAGCGGGAGATTCAGAGACCCAGTACTTC.

A single count supports this clone. The genes are TRBV27 and TRBJ1-1; D possibly corresponds to TRBD1 (5 bases). Trimming removed 2 bases at V and 0 bases at J, with 16 bases between. The CDR3 spans 17 residues. Germline CDR1 is MNHEY and CDR2 is SMNVEV (reference sequence). The CDR3: CASSLGAGFSMNTEAFF. The DNA of the CDR3 is TGTGCCAGCAGTTTAGGGGCAGGCTTCTCCATGAACACTGAAGCTTTCTTT.

This chain links TRBV9 with TRBJ1-4, with D possibly being TRBD1 (6 bases). V was shortened by 4 bases and J by 7 bases, with 14 bases between the two germline ends. Germline assignment: CDR1 SGDLS and CDR2 YYNGEE. The CDR3 spans 14 residues. As DNA, the CDR3 is TGTGCCAGCAGCAAAGGGGGGAAGGCTGAAAAACTGTTTTTT. Amino acid sequence: CASSKGGKAEKLFF.